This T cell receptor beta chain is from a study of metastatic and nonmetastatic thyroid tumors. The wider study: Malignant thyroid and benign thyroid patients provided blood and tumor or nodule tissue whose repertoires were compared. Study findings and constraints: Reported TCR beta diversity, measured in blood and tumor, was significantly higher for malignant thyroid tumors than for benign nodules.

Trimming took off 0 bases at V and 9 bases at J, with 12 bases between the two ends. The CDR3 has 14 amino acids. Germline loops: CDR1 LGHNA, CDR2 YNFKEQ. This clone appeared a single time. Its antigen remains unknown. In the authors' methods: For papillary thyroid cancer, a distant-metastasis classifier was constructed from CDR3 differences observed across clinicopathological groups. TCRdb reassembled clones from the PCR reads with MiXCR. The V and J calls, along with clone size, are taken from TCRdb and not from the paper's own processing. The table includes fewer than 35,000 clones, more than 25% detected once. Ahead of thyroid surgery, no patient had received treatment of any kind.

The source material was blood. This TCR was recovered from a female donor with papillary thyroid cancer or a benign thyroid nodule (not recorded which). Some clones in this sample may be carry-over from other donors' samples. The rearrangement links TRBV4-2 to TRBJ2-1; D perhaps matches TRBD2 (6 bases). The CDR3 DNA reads TGTGCCAGCAGCCAAGATGAGGAGACTAGTGAGCAGTTCTTC. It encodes CASSQDEETSEQFF.